Below are 4 T cell receptor beta chains sequenced from a single sample in a study of type 1 regulatory T cells. These receptors' antigens are unknown. TCRdb re-derived calls from the reads in MiXCR, one entry per CDR3 protein. The sample consists of roughly 40,000 distinct CDR3 sequences, 9% to 15% of them appearing once. Sequenced sample: cultured non-Tr1 T cells, either the whole culture or a sorted T cell fraction (not recorded which). These receptors were taken from a human donor in good health.

V usage is TRBV5-1 and J usage is TRBJ1-3; D is possibly TRBD1 (5 bases). The CDR3 spans 15 residues. CDR1 SGHRS and CDR2 YFSETQ come from the germline V gene. Trimming stripped 3 bases from V and 3 bases from J, with 13 bases between. In nucleotides, the CDR3 is TGCGCCAGCAGCTCGCAAGGGACGGATGGAAACACCATATATTTT. This codes for CASSSQGTDGNTIYF. The full variable domain, with the rest looked up from reference TRBV5-1 and TRBJ1-3, is KAGVTQTPRYLIKTRGQQVTLSCSPISGHRSVSWYQQTPGQGLQFLFEYFSETQRNKGNFPGRFSGRQFSNSRSEMNVSTLELGDSALYLCASSSQGTDGNTIYFGEGSWLTVV.

This clonotype was recorded at least ten times. The CDR3 coding sequence is TGTGCCAGCAGTCGCTTCTCACCGGGACTAGCGGGAGAAAACATTCAGTACTTC. Amino acids: CASSRFSPGLAGENIQYF. J is TRBJ2-4 and V is TRBV6-5; 14 positions match TRBD2. Germline V CDR1 and CDR2: MNHEY, SVGAGI. CDR3 size: 18 residues. With 5 bases clipped from V and 5 bases from J, the junction kept 11 bases outside the gene matches.

This clonotype has a count of ten or more. V and J are TRBV7-2 and TRBJ2-1, with 7 bases that match TRBD1. With 1 base clipped from V and 6 bases from J, the junction kept 6 bases outside the gene matches. The V gene's germline CDR1 is SGHTA and CDR2 FQGNSA. CDR3 size: 15 residues. CDR3 nucleotides: TGTGCCAGCAGCTTAGACAGGGGTCGGTTCAATGAGCAGTTCTTC. This encodes CASSLDRGRFNEQFF.

The V call is TRBV5-4, the J call TRBJ2-1; no clear D. The CDR3 sequence is 16 residues long. The V gene's germline CDR1 is SGHNT and CDR2 YYREEE (reference sequence). Trimming took off 3 bases at V and 0 bases at J, with 13 bases between the two ends. As DNA, the CDR3 is TGTGCCAGCAGCTCAGGACGGTATAGCTCCTACAATGAGCAGTTCTTC. This gives the protein CASSSGRYSSYNEQFF.